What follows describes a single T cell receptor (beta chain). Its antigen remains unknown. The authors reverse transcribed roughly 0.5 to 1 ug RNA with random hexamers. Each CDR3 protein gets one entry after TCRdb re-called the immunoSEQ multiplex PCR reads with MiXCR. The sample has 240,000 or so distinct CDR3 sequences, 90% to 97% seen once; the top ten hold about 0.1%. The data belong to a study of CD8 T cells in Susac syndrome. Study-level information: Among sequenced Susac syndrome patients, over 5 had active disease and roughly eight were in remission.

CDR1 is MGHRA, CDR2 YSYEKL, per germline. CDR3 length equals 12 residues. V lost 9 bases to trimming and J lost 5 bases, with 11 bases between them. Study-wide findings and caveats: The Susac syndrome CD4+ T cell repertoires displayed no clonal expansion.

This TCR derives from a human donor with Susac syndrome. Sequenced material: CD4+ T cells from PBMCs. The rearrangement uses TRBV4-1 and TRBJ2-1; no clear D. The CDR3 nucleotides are TGCGCCAGAAGGGCCGCAGACAATGAGCAGTTCTTC. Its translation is CARRAADNEQFF.